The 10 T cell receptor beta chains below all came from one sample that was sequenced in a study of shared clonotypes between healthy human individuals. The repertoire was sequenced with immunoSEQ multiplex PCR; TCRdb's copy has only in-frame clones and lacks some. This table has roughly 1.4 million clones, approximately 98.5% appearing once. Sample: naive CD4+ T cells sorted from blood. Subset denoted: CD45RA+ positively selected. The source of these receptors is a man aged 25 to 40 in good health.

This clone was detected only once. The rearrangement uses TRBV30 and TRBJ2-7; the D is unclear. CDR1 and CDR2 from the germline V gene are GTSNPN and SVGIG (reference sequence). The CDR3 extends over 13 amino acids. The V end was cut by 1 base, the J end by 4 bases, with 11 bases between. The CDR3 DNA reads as TGTGCCTGGAGTGAAGGGATGATATACGAGCAGTACTTC. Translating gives CAWSEGMIYEQYF.

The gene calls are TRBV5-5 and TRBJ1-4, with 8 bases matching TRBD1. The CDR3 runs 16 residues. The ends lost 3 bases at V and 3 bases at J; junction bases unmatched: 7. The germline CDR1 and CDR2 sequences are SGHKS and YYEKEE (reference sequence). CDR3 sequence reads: CASSSGQGASNEKLFF. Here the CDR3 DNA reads TGTGCCAGCAGCTCCGGACAGGGAGCATCTAATGAAAAACTGTTTTTT.

The CDR3 DNA is TGTGCCAGCAGCACCAGGCCGGGACAGGGGGTAGGGGACACTGAAGCTTTCTTT. Encoded protein: CASSTRPGQGVGDTEAFF. J is TRBJ1-1 and V is TRBV11-2, with 11 bases identical to TRBD1. Germline lookup yields CDR1 SGHAT and CDR2 FQNNGV. This CDR3 spans 18 amino acids. Trimming cost V 5 bases and J 3 bases; bases outside gene matches: 14. The whole variable domain, filled in from reference TRBV11-2 and TRBJ1-1, reads EAGVAQSPRYKIIEKRQSVAFWCNPISGHATLYWYQQILGQGPKLLIQFQNNGVVDDSQLPKDRFSAERLKGVDSTLKIQPAKLEDSAVYLCASSTRPGQGVGDTEAFFGQGTRLTVV.

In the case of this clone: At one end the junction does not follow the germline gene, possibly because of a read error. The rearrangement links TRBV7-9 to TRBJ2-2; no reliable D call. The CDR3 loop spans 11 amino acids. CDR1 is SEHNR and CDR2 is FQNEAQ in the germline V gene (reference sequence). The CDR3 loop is CASNLDGELFF. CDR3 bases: TGTGCCAGCAACTTAGACGGGGAGCTGTTTTTT.

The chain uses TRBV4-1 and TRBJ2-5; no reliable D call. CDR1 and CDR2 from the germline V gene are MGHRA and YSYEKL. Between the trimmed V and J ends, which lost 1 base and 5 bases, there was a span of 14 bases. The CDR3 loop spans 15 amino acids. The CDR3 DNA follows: TGCGCCAGCAGCCAAGCCTCCAAAGGGCGGGAGACCCAGTACTTC. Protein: CASSQASKGRETQYF.

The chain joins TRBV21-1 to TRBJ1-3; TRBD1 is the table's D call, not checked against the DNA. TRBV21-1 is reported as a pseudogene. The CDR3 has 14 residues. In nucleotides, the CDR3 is TGTGCCAGCAGCAAAGGCAGCTCTGGAAACACCATATATTTT. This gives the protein CASSKGSSGNTIYF.

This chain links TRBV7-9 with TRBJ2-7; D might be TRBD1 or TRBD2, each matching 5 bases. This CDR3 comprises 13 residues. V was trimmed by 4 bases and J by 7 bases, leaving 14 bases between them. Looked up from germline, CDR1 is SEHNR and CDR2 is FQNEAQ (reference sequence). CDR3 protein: CASSSTEWGEQYF. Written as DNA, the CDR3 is TGTGCCAGCAGCTCCACTGAGTGGGGGGAGCAGTACTTC.

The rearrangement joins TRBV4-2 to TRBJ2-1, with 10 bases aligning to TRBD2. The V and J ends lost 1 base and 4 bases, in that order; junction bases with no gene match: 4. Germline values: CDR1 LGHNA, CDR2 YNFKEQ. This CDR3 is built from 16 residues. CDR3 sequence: CASSQVTSGPYNEQFF. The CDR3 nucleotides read TGTGCCAGCAGCCAAGTGACTAGCGGGCCTTACAATGAGCAGTTCTTC.

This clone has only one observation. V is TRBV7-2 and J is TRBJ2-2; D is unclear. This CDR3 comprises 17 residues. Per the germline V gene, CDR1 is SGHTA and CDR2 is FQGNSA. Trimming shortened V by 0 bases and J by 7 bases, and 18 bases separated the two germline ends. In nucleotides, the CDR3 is TGTGCCAGCAGCTTAGCTACCACCAGTAGTCTCGGCGGGGAGCTGTTTTTT. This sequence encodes CASSLATTSSLGGELFF.

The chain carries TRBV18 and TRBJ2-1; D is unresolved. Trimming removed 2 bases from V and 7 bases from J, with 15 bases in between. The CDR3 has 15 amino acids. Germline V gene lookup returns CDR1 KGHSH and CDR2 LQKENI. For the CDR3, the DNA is TGTGCCAGCTCACCAGGGGTATACTCGAGAAATGAGCAGTTCTTC. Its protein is CASSPGVYSRNEQFF.